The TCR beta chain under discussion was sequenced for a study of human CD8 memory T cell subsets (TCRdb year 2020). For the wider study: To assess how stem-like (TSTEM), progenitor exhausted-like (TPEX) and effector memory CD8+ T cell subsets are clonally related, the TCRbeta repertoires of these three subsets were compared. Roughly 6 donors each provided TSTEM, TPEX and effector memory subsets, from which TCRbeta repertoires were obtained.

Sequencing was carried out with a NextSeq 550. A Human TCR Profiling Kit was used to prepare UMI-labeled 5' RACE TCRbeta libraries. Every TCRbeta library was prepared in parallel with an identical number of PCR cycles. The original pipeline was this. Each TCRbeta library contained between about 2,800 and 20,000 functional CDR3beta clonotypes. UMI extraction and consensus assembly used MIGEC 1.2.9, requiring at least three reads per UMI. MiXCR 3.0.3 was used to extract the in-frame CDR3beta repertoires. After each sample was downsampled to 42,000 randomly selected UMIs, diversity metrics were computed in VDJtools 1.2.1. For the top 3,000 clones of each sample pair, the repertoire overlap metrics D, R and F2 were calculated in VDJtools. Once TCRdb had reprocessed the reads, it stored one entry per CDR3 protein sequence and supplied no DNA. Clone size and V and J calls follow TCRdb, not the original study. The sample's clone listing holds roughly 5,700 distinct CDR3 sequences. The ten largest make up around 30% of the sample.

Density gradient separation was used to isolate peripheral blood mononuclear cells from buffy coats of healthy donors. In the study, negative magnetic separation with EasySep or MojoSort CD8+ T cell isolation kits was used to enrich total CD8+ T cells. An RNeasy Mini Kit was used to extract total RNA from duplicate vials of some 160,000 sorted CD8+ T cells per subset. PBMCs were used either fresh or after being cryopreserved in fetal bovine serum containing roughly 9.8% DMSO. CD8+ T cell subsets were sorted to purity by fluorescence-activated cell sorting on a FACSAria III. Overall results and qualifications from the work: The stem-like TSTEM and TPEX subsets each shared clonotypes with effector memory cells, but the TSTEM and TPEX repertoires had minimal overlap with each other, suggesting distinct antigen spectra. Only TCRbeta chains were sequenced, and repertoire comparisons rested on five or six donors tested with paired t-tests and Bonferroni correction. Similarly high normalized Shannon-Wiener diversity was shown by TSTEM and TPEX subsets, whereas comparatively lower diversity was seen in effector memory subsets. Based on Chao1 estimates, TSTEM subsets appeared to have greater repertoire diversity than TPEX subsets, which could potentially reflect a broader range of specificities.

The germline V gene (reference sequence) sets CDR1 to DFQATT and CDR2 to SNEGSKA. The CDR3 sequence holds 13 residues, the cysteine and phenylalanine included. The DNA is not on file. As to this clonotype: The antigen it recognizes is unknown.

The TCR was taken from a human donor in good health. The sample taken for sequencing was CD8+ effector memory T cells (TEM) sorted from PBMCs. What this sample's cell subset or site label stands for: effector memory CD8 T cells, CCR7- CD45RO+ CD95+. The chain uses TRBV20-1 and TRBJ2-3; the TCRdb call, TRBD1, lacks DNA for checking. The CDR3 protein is CSAPGQITDTQYF.